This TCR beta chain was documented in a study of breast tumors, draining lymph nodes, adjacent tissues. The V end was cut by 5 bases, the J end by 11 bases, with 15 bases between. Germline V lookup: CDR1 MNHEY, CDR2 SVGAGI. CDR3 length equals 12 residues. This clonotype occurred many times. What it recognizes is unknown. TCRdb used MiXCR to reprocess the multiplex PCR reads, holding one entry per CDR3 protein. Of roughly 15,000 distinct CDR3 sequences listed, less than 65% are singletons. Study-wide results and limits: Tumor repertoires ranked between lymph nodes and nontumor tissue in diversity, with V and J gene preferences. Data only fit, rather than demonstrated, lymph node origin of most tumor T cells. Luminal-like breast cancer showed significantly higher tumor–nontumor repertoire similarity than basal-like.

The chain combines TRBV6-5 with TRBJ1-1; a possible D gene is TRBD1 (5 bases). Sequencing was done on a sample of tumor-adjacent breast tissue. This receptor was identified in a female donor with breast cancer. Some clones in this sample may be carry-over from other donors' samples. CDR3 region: CASSRTPALAFF. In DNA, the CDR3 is TGTGCCAGCAGTCGGACACCGGCGTTGGCTTTCTTT.